The text below deals with one T cell receptor (beta chain). Its antigen is not known. The data belong to a study of cytomegalovirus exposure and HLA in healthy donors. Findings and caveats of the study: A later analysis reportedly identified an Asian-associated ancestry cluster as carrying fewer N-insertions than the approximately 640-donor mean. Later on, an analysis tied approximately 17,000 TCR beta sequences to HLA alleles at 0.05 false discovery rate. Sequencing artifact likely explains a cluster of highly shared sequence variants. A link between a missense DCLRE1C variant and TCR beta V- and J-gene trimming emerged from a later analysis.

Trimming at V came to 3 bases and at J to 4 bases, leaving 4 bases not matched to a gene. The CDR3 is 14 residues long. Germline V gene data show CDR1 as KGHSH and CDR2 as LQKENI. The PCR employed 60 Vbeta primers together with 13 Jbeta primers. The repertoire was sequenced with immunoSEQ multiplex PCR; TCRdb's copy has only in-frame clones and lacks some. Listed are about 130,000 clones; roughly 2% falls within the top ten. The clonotype was recovered from a woman aged 60-75 years in good health and CMV-seronegative. The specimen was PBMCs. The chain combines TRBV18 with TRBJ1-1, with TRBD1 identical over 8 bases. The CDR3: CASSPQGASTEAFF. The CDR3 DNA sequence: TGTGCCAGCTCACCGCAGGGGGCGTCCACTGAAGCTTTCTTT.